This passage covers 32 T cell receptor beta chains from one sample sequenced in a study of CXCR4 blockade with PD-1 therapy in pancreatic cancer. Clones were sequenced by immunoSEQ multiplex PCR, and TCRdb holds only the in-frame ones, with some missing. The sample holds over 15,000 clones; over 55% are singletons and the top ten take around 6.3%. What was sequenced was tumor tissue. Receptors were obtained from a human donor with pancreatic ductal adenocarcinoma.

Only a few counts were recorded for this clone. A base was left unread or ambiguous, and X is written for its residue. V usage is TRBV30 and J usage is TRBJ1-1; 7 positions match TRBD1. This CDR3 is 15 amino acids long. Per germline, CDR1 GTSNPN and CDR2 SVGIG (reference sequence). Germline trimming cut 3 bases from V and 2 bases from J; bases unmatched to any gene: 9. CDR3 sequence (DNA): TGTGCCTGGAGAGGTCAGGGGGTCAGRAACACTGAAGCTTTCTTT. This gives the protein CAWRGQGVXNTEAFF. The entire CDR3 protein is CAWRGQGVRNTEAFF.

This chain joins TRBV30 and TRBJ1-6, with a tentative D call TRBD1 (5 bases). V lost 3 bases and J lost 4, with 7 bases in between. This CDR3 has 13 residues. Germline CDR1 reads GTSNPN; CDR2 reads SVGIG (reference sequence). The CDR3 loop reads CAWRDTYNSPLHF. CDR3 in DNA: TGTGCCTGGAGGGACACTTATAATTCACCCCTCCACTTT.

This clone was recorded only once. The chain carries TRBV23-1 and TRBJ1-5; D not resolved. TRBV23-1 is classed as an ORF, of uncertain function. V dropped 2 bases and J dropped 0 bases, with 11 bases sitting between them. This CDR3 has 16 residues. The CDR3 bases are TGCGCCAGCAGTCAAGCCAGCGGTTATAGCAATCAGCCCCAGCATTTT. Translated: CASSQASGYSNQPQHF.

V usage is TRBV10-2 and J usage is TRBJ1-1, with unresolved D. V lost 9 bases to trimming and J lost 1 base, with 12 bases between them. This CDR3 has 13 amino acids. CDR1 and CDR2 from the germline V gene are WSHSY and SAAADI. The CDR3: CARTPSWNTEAFF. The CDR3 nucleotides read TGCGCCAGGACGCCTTCTTGGAACACTGAAGCTTTCTTT.

The J gene is TRBJ1-1, the V gene TRBV14; D gene unclear. Germline values: CDR1 SGHDN, CDR2 FVKESK. The germline V and J ends were trimmed by 2 bases and 6 bases, with 10 bases remaining between them. This CDR3 contains 13 residues. The CDR3 DNA is TGTGCCAGCAGCCAATACCGCGGGGCTGAAGCTTTCTTT. Amino acids: CASSQYRGAEAFF.

Here the CDR3 reads CASSLFRDRTTDTQYF. The DNA for the CDR3 is TGTGCCAGCAGTTTATTCCGGGACAGGACCACAGATACGCAGTATTTT. The gene calls are TRBV28 and TRBJ2-3, with 8 bases lining up with TRBD1. The CDR3 is 16 residues long. J lost 2 bases, V lost 1 base, and 5 bases had no gene match. Germline CDR1 and CDR2: MDHEN and SYDVKM.

This chain connects TRBV16 to TRBJ1-3, with unresolved D. Germline CDR1 reads KGHSY; CDR2 reads FQNENV. The CDR3 length is 14 residues. Trimming stripped 5 bases from V and 0 bases from J, with 8 bases between. CDR3: CASSVRSSGNTIYF. DNA of the CDR3: TGTGCCAGCAGCGTCCGCTCCTCTGGAAACACCATATATTTT.

The gene calls are TRBV11-3 and TRBJ2-7; D unclear. Germline CDR1 reads SGHNT; CDR2 reads YENEEA. V was pared by 0 bases and J by 3 bases, with 9 bases between. This CDR3 contains 14 residues. In DNA form, the CDR3 reads TGTGCCAGCAGCTTAGATCGGGCAGGCTACGAGCAGTACTTC. Translated: CASSLDRAGYEQYF.

The chain recombines TRBV18 with TRBJ1-4; 7 bases map to TRBD1. The V and J ends lost 3 bases and 7 bases, in that order; junction bases with no gene match: 2. Looked up from germline, CDR1 is KGHSH and CDR2 is LQKENI. The CDR3 runs to 13 residues. The CDR3 nucleotides read TGTGCCAGCTCACCCGGGACAGCTGAAAAACTGTTTTTT. Residues: CASSPGTAEKLFF.

This chain joins TRBV29-1 and TRBJ2-7; TRBD1 matches at 10 bases. The V and J ends lost 4 bases and 4 bases, in that order; junction bases with no gene match: 1. The CDR3 is made up of 12 amino acids. Germline loops: CDR1 SQVTM, CDR2 ANQGSEA. CDR3 bases: TGCAGCGTTGTGGGACAGGGGTACGAGCAGTACTTC. This translates into CSVVGQGYEQYF.

V usage is TRBV30 and J usage is TRBJ1-1; maybe TRBD1 (5 bases). V dropped 3 bases and J dropped 5 bases, with 10 bases sitting between them. The length of the CDR3 is 12 residues. CDR1 and CDR2 (germline): GTSNPN, SVGIG (reference sequence). The CDR3: CAWSQGWTEAFF. The CDR3 nucleotides read TGTGCCTGGAGCCAGGGTTGGACTGAAGCTTTCTTT.

This rearrangement joins TRBV19 to TRBJ2-3; 12 positions agree with TRBD2. Germline V CDR1 and CDR2: LNHDA, SQIVND (reference sequence). The V gene end was trimmed by 1 base and the J gene end by 2 bases; junction bases not matched to a gene: 1. The CDR3 contains 16 residues. The CDR3 protein is CASSIGTSGNTDTQYF. The CDR3 nucleotides are TGTGCCAGTAGTATAGGGACTAGCGGGAACACAGATACGCAGTATTTT.

The V gene is TRBV19, the J gene TRBJ2-1, with D possibly matching TRBD2 (6 bases). Germline CDR1 is LNHDA and CDR2 is SQIVND (reference sequence). Trimming shortened V by 5 bases and J by 6 bases, and 11 bases separated the two germline ends. The CDR3 runs to 13 residues. The DNA for the CDR3 is TGTGCCAGTAGTCCCGGGACTGCCAATGAGCAGTTCTTC. This codes for CASSPGTANEQFF.

The V and J genes are TRBV28 and TRBJ1-3, with 10 bases aligning to TRBD1. Losses at the gene ends were 6 bases for V and 4 bases for J; bases not matched to a gene: 0. This CDR3 has 13 amino acids. Germline V lookup: CDR1 MDHEN, CDR2 SYDVKM. The CDR3 spells CASRGQGGNTIYF. For the CDR3, the DNA is TGTGCCAGCAGGGGACAGGGGGGAAACACCATATATTTT.

The rearrangement joins TRBV9 to TRBJ1-3; D is ambiguous. The germline V gene has CDR1 SGDLS and CDR2 YYNGEE. The CDR3 sequence is 14 residues long. Trimming cost V 4 bases and J 3 bases, with 11 bases left between them. CDR3 nucleotides: TGTGCCAGCAGCCCAGACCGTTTTGGAAACACCATATATTTT. Translation gives CASSPDRFGNTIYF.

This clone has a handful of counts. The chain joins TRBV19 to TRBJ2-3, with TRBD2 as a possible D gene (7 bases). Per germline, CDR1 LNHDA and CDR2 SQIVND (reference sequence). Trimming cost V 3 bases and J 4 bases, with 14 bases left between them. CDR3 length: 15 amino acids. CDR3 loop: CASSIGGGLPDTQYF. The DNA of the CDR3 is TGTGCCAGTAGTATTGGGGGGGGCCTCCCAGATACGCAGTATTTT.

The chain couples TRBV9 to TRBJ1-1, with no clear D. In germline, CDR1 is SGDLS, CDR2 YYNGEE. V shed 0 bases and J shed 4 bases, with 7 bases lying between them. This CDR3 has 13 amino acids. For the CDR3, the DNA is TGTGCCAGCAGCGTAGGAGTGAGCACTGAAGCTTTCTTT. Translation: CASSVGVSTEAFF.

V usage is TRBV5-1 and J usage is TRBJ2-6; D remains ambiguous. There are 16 residues in the CDR3. V lost 0 bases, J lost 0 bases, and 7 bases lay in between. Germline V gene lookup returns CDR1 SGHRS and CDR2 YFSETQ. The CDR3 reads CASSLGPLSGANVLTF. The CDR3, as DNA: TGCGCCAGCAGCTTGGGACCCCTCTCTGGGGCCAACGTCCTGACTTTC.

The chain combines TRBV6-8 with TRBJ2-1; D unresolved. CDR1 is MNHGY, CDR2 SAAAGT, per germline. The germline V and J ends were trimmed by 8 bases and 4 bases, with 9 bases remaining between them. The CDR3 length is 12 residues. The CDR3 DNA is TGTGCCAGCCGCTCTCGGTACAATGAGCAGTTCTTC. Translation: CASRSRYNEQFF.

In this sample, this clone turned up a few times. The chain recombines TRBV6-8 with TRBJ1-3; perhaps TRBD1 as D (5 bases). With 4 bases removed from V and 3 bases from J, the gap between germline ends came to 16 bases. The CDR3 runs 16 residues. CDR1 MNHGY and CDR2 SAAAGT come from the germline V gene. The DNA of the CDR3 is TGTGCCAGCAGTTCCCCCGGGGCAGTAAGTGGAAACACCATATATTTT. This gives the protein CASSSPGAVSGNTIYF.

The gene calls are TRBV19 and TRBJ2-2; no clear D gene. Per the germline V gene, CDR1 is LNHDA and CDR2 is SQIVND (reference sequence). The CDR3 runs 12 residues. Trimming took off 8 bases at V and 1 base at J, with 5 bases between the two ends. The CDR3 region has the DNA TGTGCCAGTGCGTGGAACACCGGGGAGCTGTTTTTT. Encoded protein: CASAWNTGELFF.

CDR3 in amino acids: CASSPHYLGRETQYF. DNA for the CDR3: TGTGCCAGTAGTCCGCACTATCTCGGGAGGGAGACCCAGTACTTC. J is TRBJ2-5 and V is TRBV19, with 7 nucleotides matching TRBD2. Trimming took 5 bases from V and 5 from J; bases not matched to a gene: 11. This CDR3 comprises 15 residues. CDR1 and CDR2 from the germline V gene are LNHDA and SQIVND (reference sequence).

This clone is medium-sized in the sample. The genes are TRBV11-1 and TRBJ2-6, with 9 bases matching TRBD1. J gave up 0 bases and V 3 bases, and 3 bases lay outside the gene matches. Germline V gives CDR1 SGHAT, CDR2 FQDESV (reference sequence). This CDR3 spans 17 amino acids. The CDR3 protein is CASSFPGQGSGANVLTF. In nucleotides, the CDR3 is TGTGCCAGCAGCTTTCCGGGACAGGGCTCTGGGGCCAACGTCCTGACTTTC.

Only a few counts were recorded for this clone. CDR3 bases: TGTGCCCGGGGGCTCGGGGTTAACTATGGCTACACCTTC. Translation gives CARGLGVNYGYTF. The rearrangement joins TRBV30 to TRBJ1-2; D might be TRBD1 (6 bases). The V end lost 8 bases, the J end lost 1 base, and 14 bases lay between the germline ends. The CDR3 loop spans 13 amino acids. Germline CDR1 is GTSNPN and CDR2 is SVGIG (reference sequence). Full variable domain (missing parts from reference TRBV30 and TRBJ1-2): SQTIHQWPATLVQPVGSPLSLECTVEGTSNPNLYWYRQAAGRGLQLLFYSVGIGQISSEVPQNLSASRPQDRQFILSSKKLLLSDSGFYLCARGLGVNYGYTFGSGTRLTVV.

This chain connects TRBV19 to TRBJ1-1; 8 bases are shared with TRBD1. The ends lost 9 bases at V and 5 bases at J; junction bases unmatched: 17. Looked up from germline, CDR1 is LNHDA and CDR2 is SQIVND (reference sequence). The CDR3 runs to 16 residues. The CDR3 region is CASKGRAGGFRTEAFF. For the CDR3, the DNA is TGTGCCAGCAAGGGGCGGGCAGGGGGCTTCCGAACTGAAGCTTTCTTT. Full variable domain (rest looked up from reference TRBV19 and TRBJ1-1): DGGITQSPKYLFRKEGQNVTLSCEQNLNHDAMYWYRQDPGQGLRLIYYSQIVNDFQKGDIAEGYSVSREKKESFPLTVTSAQKNPTAFYLCASKGRAGGFRTEAFFGQGTRLTVV.

This chain uses TRBV28 with TRBJ1-5; the D gene is possibly TRBD1 (5 bases). Germline CDR1 and CDR2: MDHEN and SYDVKM. The germline V and J ends were trimmed by 4 bases and 5 bases, with 12 bases remaining between them. The CDR3 sequence is 14 residues long. The CDR3 DNA follows: TGTGCCAGCAGTTGGGCAGGGAGGGATCAGCCCCAGCATTTT. As protein: CASSWAGRDQPQHF.

The rearrangement links TRBV19 to TRBJ2-3; the D gene is possibly TRBD2 (5 bases). V shed 3 bases and J shed 2 bases, with 15 bases lying between them. The CDR3 consists of 16 residues. Looked up from germline, CDR1 is LNHDA and CDR2 is SQIVND (reference sequence). In DNA, the CDR3 is TGTGCCAGTAGTATTGGAGGACTCGGACCCACAGATACGCAGTATTTT. It translates to CASSIGGLGPTDTQYF. The full variable domain, its missing parts supplied by reference TRBV19 and TRBJ2-3, is DGGITQSPKYLFRKEGQNVTLSCEQNLNHDAMYWYRQDPGQGLRLIYYSQIVNDFQKGDIAEGYSVSREKKESFPLTVTSAQKNPTAFYLCASSIGGLGPTDTQYFGPGTRLTVL.

In its sample, this clone was seen once. The chain uses TRBV29-1 and TRBJ2-7, with D perhaps TRBD1 (6 bases). CDR1 SQVTM and CDR2 ANQGSEA come from the germline V gene. V gave up 4 bases and J gave up 3 bases, with 16 bases separating them. The CDR3 covers 14 residues. CDR3 loop: CSVGGAGEIYEQYF. The CDR3 nucleotides read TGCAGCGTTGGAGGGGCAGGGGAAATCTACGAGCAGTACTTC.

J is TRBJ2-5 and V is TRBV19; TRBD2 matches 8 bases. The CDR3 consists of 13 residues. Unmatched junction bases numbered 8, after V lost 6 bases and J lost 8 bases. Germline CDR1 is LNHDA and CDR2 is SQIVND (reference sequence). CDR3 loop: CASRRAGVETQYF. Written as DNA, the CDR3 is TGTGCCAGTAGGAGAGCGGGAGTTGAAACCCAGTACTTC.

This sequence joins TRBV5-1 and TRBJ1-6, with D unclear. Per germline, CDR1 SGHRS and CDR2 YFSETQ. V was cut by 0 bases and J by 5 bases, with 9 bases left in between. This CDR3 spans 15 amino acids. The CDR3 nucleotides are TGCGCCAGCAGCTTGGAGGGCAGCGATAATTCACCCCTCCACTTT. Amino acid sequence: CASSLEGSDNSPLHF.

This chain connects TRBV5-1 to TRBJ1-1, with D perhaps matching TRBD1 (6 bases). V was clipped by 0 bases and J by 4 bases, with 13 bases between them. The CDR3 covers 15 residues. Germline lookup yields CDR1 SGHRS and CDR2 YFSETQ. The CDR3 bases are TGCGCCAGCAGCTTGGCTCCTCGGGGGGCCACTGAAGCTTTCTTT. Its protein product is CASSLAPRGATEAFF.

This clone was picked up many times. This rearrangement joins TRBV6-8 to TRBJ2-1, with TRBD1 matching over 10 bases. Germline CDR1 MNHGY, CDR2 SAAAGT. CDR3 length equals 16 residues. With 5 bases clipped from V and 7 bases from J, the junction kept 11 bases outside the gene matches. CDR3 coding DNA: TGTGCCAGCAGTACGTCTTGGGACAGGGGTGAAAATGAGCAGTTCTTC. Translation gives CASSTSWDRGENEQFF.